This T cell receptor (beta chain) originates from a study of blood T cells in healthy people across ages. Overall study: Using template switching, researchers captured about one barcoded beta molecule for each two T cells.

Losses at the gene ends were 5 bases for V and 2 bases for J; bases not matched to a gene: 4. The germline gives CDR1 MNHNS, CDR2 SASEGT. This CDR3 has 14 residues. Study observations and caveats: Both higher diversity and more naive CD4+ cells marked long-lived donors when set against aged donors.

Roughly 9.2 milliliters of peripheral blood were drawn from each donor into EDTA-treated tubes. A sample-barcoded 5' primer and a J-beta primer mix were used in a second PCR of about 7 to 11 cycles. Using its own MiXCR run on the 5' RACE reads, TCRdb lists one record per CDR3 protein. The table lists roughly 1,500,000 distinct CDR3 sequences, roughly 45% of them singletons, with approximately 7.9% in the top ten. To note about this clonotype: What it binds is not known.

This receptor was obtained from a woman younger than 30 in good health. V is TRBV6-1 and J is TRBJ2-5, with TRBD1 matching 8 bases. The material sequenced was blood. In DNA, the CDR3 is TGTGCCAGCAGTAAGGACAGGGAACAAGAGACCCAGTACTTC. Residues: CASSKDREQETQYF.